Each of the 18 T cell receptor beta chains below was sequenced from the same sample in a study of blood T cell repertoires in COVID-19. This table comes from immunoSEQ multiplex PCR, and its TCRdb copy is limited to in-frame clones, with some not included. The sample contains 250,000 to 350,000 clones, 70% to 90% of which appear only once. The material sequenced was PBMCs or T cells enriched from blood (not recorded which). The receptors shown here come from a woman in her twenties or thirties who had recovered from COVID-19.

The V call is TRBV6-5, the J call TRBJ1-3; D unclear. Germline values: CDR1 MNHEY, CDR2 SVGAGI. The CDR3 covers 13 residues. V lost 7 bases, J lost 4 bases, and 11 bases lay in between. The CDR3 region has the DNA TGTGCCAGCATAGCGTATGCCGGAAACACCATATATTTT. Protein: CASIAYAGNTIYF.

The chain is built from TRBV12-3 or TRBV12-4 and TRBJ1-2, with 8 bases aligning to TRBD1. CDR3 length: 12 residues. The trim removed 6 bases at V and 8 bases at J, leaving 5 bases unmatched. CDR3 bases: TGTGCCAGCAGGCGGACAGGGCACGGCTACACCTTC. Its protein is CASRRTGHGYTF.

This clone has a handful of counts. The chain couples TRBV19 to TRBJ1-4; D is perhaps TRBD1 (5 bases). V was cut by 10 bases and J by 8 bases, with 17 bases left in between. The CDR3 extends over 13 amino acids. In germline, CDR1 is LNHDA, CDR2 SQIVND (reference sequence). The CDR3 nucleotides read TGTGCCACCAAGCGCAGGGCGAAGGAAAAACTGTTTTTT. Translated: CATKRRAKEKLFF.

The chain uses TRBV6-4 and TRBJ1-5; no definite D call. The V gene lost 2 bases and the J gene lost 0 bases, with 11 bases spanning the gap. This CDR3 has 16 residues. Germline values: CDR1 MRHNA, CDR2 SNTAGT. CDR3 amino acids: CASSDDTKYSNQPQHF. The CDR3 DNA reads as TGTGCCAGCAGTGACGACACCAAATATAGCAATCAGCCCCAGCATTTT.

The gene calls are TRBV19 and TRBJ1-3; D not resolved. Trimming removed 9 bases from V and 0 bases from J, with 12 bases in between. The germline V gene has CDR1 LNHDA and CDR2 SQIVND (reference sequence). This CDR3 comprises 14 residues. The CDR3 spells CASQTVSSGNTIYF. In DNA, the CDR3 is TGTGCCAGCCAAACGGTTAGCTCTGGAAACACCATATATTTT.

The rearrangement joins TRBV30 to TRBJ2-1; maybe TRBD2 (5 bases). This CDR3 is built from 13 residues. The V and J ends lost 3 bases and 9 bases respectively, with 15 bases between them. Germline V gene lookup returns CDR1 GTSNPN and CDR2 SVGIG (reference sequence). The CDR3 DNA sequence: TGTGCCTGGAGCGGAGGCCCACGGGGTGAGCAGTTCTTC. It encodes CAWSGGPRGEQFF. The entire variable domain, with the rest obtained from reference TRBV30 and TRBJ2-1, is as follows: SQTIHQWPATLVQPVGSPLSLECTVEGTSNPNLYWYRQAAGRGLQLLFYSVGIGQISSEVPQNLSASRPQDRQFILSSKKLLLSDSGFYLCAWSGGPRGEQFFGPGTRLTVL.

The chain couples TRBV9 to TRBJ1-2; 8 nucleotides align to TRBD1. The CDR3 is 16 amino acids. Germline V gene lookup returns CDR1 SGDLS and CDR2 YYNGEE. V lost 3 bases to trimming and J lost 2 bases; unmatched junction nucleotides: 9. The CDR3 is CASSAYNRGINYGYTF. The DNA of the CDR3 is TGTGCCAGCAGCGCGTACAACAGGGGGATCAACTATGGCTACACCTTC.

This chain joins TRBV9 and TRBJ1-4; D is ambiguous. The CDR3 has 13 residues. Trimming shortened V by 4 bases and J by 5 bases, and 9 bases separated the two germline ends. The germline V gene has CDR1 SGDLS and CDR2 YYNGEE. In DNA, the CDR3 is TGTGCCAGCAGCCACCGGGTCAATGAAAAACTGTTTTTT. Translation: CASSHRVNEKLFF.

The rearrangement uses TRBV2 and TRBJ1-2, with 8 bases aligning to TRBD1. V lost 5 bases and J lost 5; bases outside the gene matches: 4. This CDR3 comprises 13 residues. Germline CDR1 and CDR2: SNHLY and FYNNEI. This chain's CDR3 is CASSRDRSYGYTF. The CDR3 nucleotides are TGTGCCAGCAGTCGGGACAGGTCGTATGGCTACACCTTC.

The chain is built from TRBV25-1 and TRBJ1-1, with D uncertain. The CDR3 is made up of 14 amino acids. V was clipped by 9 bases and J by 0 bases, with 14 bases between them. Germline loops: CDR1 MGHDK, CDR2 SYGVNS. The CDR3, as DNA: TGTGCCAGTAGCGCTCCGCCGATGAACACTGAAGCTTTCTTT. Its translation is CASSAPPMNTEAFF.

V and J are TRBV7-9 and TRBJ1-1; 7 bases map to TRBD1. Trimming at V came to 6 bases and at J to 4 bases, leaving 11 bases not matched to a gene. CDR3 length: 15 residues. Germline V gives CDR1 SEHNR, CDR2 FQNEAQ (reference sequence). The CDR3, as DNA: TGTGCCAGCAGACCTAAGGACAGGCTAGGCACTGAAGCTTTCTTT. Its translation: CASRPKDRLGTEAFF.

The chain uses TRBV11-2 and TRBJ1-3; no reliable D call. V dropped 5 bases and J dropped 0 bases, with 11 bases sitting between them. CDR1 and CDR2 from the germline V gene are SGHAT and FQNNGV. The CDR3 extends over 15 amino acids. This CDR3 reads CASSPLRGSGNTIYF. The DNA for the CDR3 is TGTGCCAGCAGCCCCCTTCGGGGCTCTGGAAACACCATATATTTT.

V is TRBV18 and J is TRBJ2-2; D is possibly TRBD2 (5 bases). The CDR3 is made up of 13 amino acids. Looked up from germline, CDR1 is KGHSH and CDR2 is LQKENI. Between the trimmed V and J ends, which lost 2 bases and 6 bases, there was a span of 7 bases. This CDR3 is CASSPSGSGELFF. The CDR3 region has the DNA TGTGCCAGCTCACCAAGCGGTTCCGGGGAGCTGTTTTTT.

This clone was recorded a few times. The J gene is TRBJ2-2, the V gene TRBV5-4, with D perhaps assigned TRBD1 or TRBD2 (5 bases each). The CDR3 length is 14 residues. Germline V gives CDR1 SGHNT, CDR2 YYREEE (reference sequence). Trimming removed 4 bases from V and 5 bases from J, with 12 bases in between. CDR3 DNA sequence: TGTGCCAGCAGCCTGGGACGGCGGACCGGGGAGCTGTTTTTT. As protein: CASSLGRRTGELFF.

This sequence joins TRBV6-5 and TRBJ1-6, with TRBD1 as a possible D gene (5 bases). Between the trimmed V and J ends, which lost 2 bases and 7 bases, there was a span of 9 bases. Germline CDR1 MNHEY, CDR2 SVGAGI. The CDR3 spans 14 residues. The DNA of the CDR3 is TGTGCCAGCAGTTACCAGGGTCAGAATTCACCCCTCCACTTT. Translated: CASSYQGQNSPLHF.

The chain links TRBV30 to TRBJ2-7; D gene unclear. Trimming removed 0 bases at V and 6 bases at J, with 15 bases between. The V gene's germline CDR1 is GTSNPN and CDR2 SVGIG (reference sequence). This CDR3 has 14 amino acids. Here the CDR3 reads CAWSVRQRGGEQYF. In nucleotides, the CDR3 is TGTGCCTGGAGTGTACGGCAGAGAGGCGGCGAGCAGTACTTC.

This clone was seen a handful of times. The chain carries TRBV2 and TRBJ1-6; TRBD1 is a possible D gene (5 bases). CDR1 and CDR2 (germline): SNHLY, FYNNEI. The CDR3 is 15 amino acids. The V end was cut by 4 bases, the J end by 6 bases, with 13 bases between. DNA of the CDR3: TGTGCCAGCAGTGTGTTGCCAGGGATTAATTCACCCCTCCACTTT. Its translation is CASSVLPGINSPLHF. Full variable domain (remainder filled in from reference TRBV2 and TRBJ1-6): EPEVTQTPSHQVTQMGQEVILRCVPISNHLYFYWYRQILGQKVEFLVSFYNNEISEKSEIFDDQFSVERPDGSNFTLKIRSTKLEDSAMYFCASSVLPGINSPLHFGNGTRLTVT.

The rearrangement joins TRBV5-4 to TRBJ2-3, with 11 bases matching TRBD2. The CDR3 contains 16 residues. Germline-derived CDR1 and CDR2 are SGHNT and YYREEE (reference sequence). Trimming took 3 bases from V and 2 from J; bases not matched to a gene: 5. Written as DNA, the CDR3 is TGTGCCAGCAGCTATAGCGGGGGGGCCGACACAGATACGCAGTATTTT. This codes for CASSYSGGADTDTQYF.